Listed below are T cell receptor beta chains from one sample, sequenced in a study of OX40 agonist ivuxolimab in advanced cancers. Clones were read by immunoSEQ multiplex PCR, and TCRdb kept only the in-frame ones, dropping some. The sample includes 70,000 or so clones, 85% of them seen just once. Sequenced material: CD4+ or CD8+ T cells sorted from blood, taken in a trial of the OX40 agonist ivuxolimab. These receptors came from an adult with an advanced solid tumor such as melanoma, head and neck, liver or kidney cancer. CDR3s include the opening cysteine and the closing phenylalanine or tryptophan. A D gene is named only where the DNA matches it firmly. Clone size is shown for a subset of rows, as once, few, many or a class of expanded clone.

j_call: TRBJ2-5; v_call: TRBV5-3; clone_size: once; d_call: -; cdr3_aa: CARSLDGGPEKYQETQYF; cdr3_nt: TGTGCCAGAAGCTTGGACGGGGGGCCTGAAAAGTACCAAGAGACCCAGTACTTC
j_call: TRBJ1-3; v_call: TRBV28; clone_size: -; d_call: -; cdr3_aa: CASNSPSGNTIYF; cdr3_nt: TGTGCCAGCAATTCCCCTTCTGGAAACACCATATATTTT
j_call: TRBJ2-3; v_call: TRBV5-1; clone_size: -; d_call: TRBD2; cdr3_aa: CASSLELAGPRRDTQYF; cdr3_nt: TGCGCCAGCAGCTTGGAACTAGCGGGGCCCCGTCGGGATACGCAGTATTTT
j_call: TRBJ1-2; v_call: TRBV5-6; clone_size: -; d_call: -; cdr3_aa: CASSLRTTTNLNTF; cdr3_nt: TGTGCCAGCAGCTTAAGGACTACGACCAACTTGAACACCTTC
j_call: TRBJ1-5; v_call: TRBV6-5; clone_size: -; d_call: TRBD1; cdr3_aa: CASSYSTGTQPQHF; cdr3_nt: TGTGCCAGCAGTTACTCGACAGGGACGCAGCCCCAGCATTTT
j_call: TRBJ1-5; v_call: TRBV28; clone_size: -; d_call: -; cdr3_aa: CASMEGDQPQHF; cdr3_nt: TGTGCCAGCATGGAGGGGGATCAGCCCCAGCATTTT
j_call: TRBJ1-1; v_call: TRBV6-6; clone_size: -; d_call: TRBD1; cdr3_aa: CASKDRGGTEAFF; cdr3_nt: TGTGCCAGCAAAGACAGGGGTGGTACTGAAGCTTTCTTT
j_call: TRBJ1-4; v_call: TRBV6-5; clone_size: -; d_call: -; cdr3_aa: CASSYYGASRLFF; cdr3_nt: TGTGCCAGCAGTTACTACGGGGCGTCTAGGCTGTTTTTT
j_call: TRBJ2-1; v_call: TRBV11-2; clone_size: -; d_call: TRBD1; cdr3_aa: CASSMTGVDEQFF; cdr3_nt: TGTGCCAGCAGCATGACAGGGGTCGATGAGCAGTTCTTC
j_call: TRBJ1-2; v_call: TRBV10-3; clone_size: few; d_call: -; cdr3_aa: CASLGGAYGYTF; cdr3_nt: TGTGCCAGCCTGGGAGGGGCCTATGGCTACACCTTC